These 17 T cell receptor beta chains originate from one sample sequenced in a study of T cells in localized non-small cell lung cancer. TCRdb's table, derived via immunoSEQ multiplex PCR, lists solely in-frame clones and lacks some. The sample lists around 180 clones, under 25% occurring once. Sequenced here: lung tumor tissue, sampled before any cancer treatment. The origin of the receptors is a male donor aged 60 or over with stage I lung adenocarcinoma.

This clone occurred a few times. V usage is TRBV9 and J usage is TRBJ2-1, with TRBD2 identical over 8 bases. The CDR3 has 13 amino acids. After removal of 5 bases from V and 11 bases from J, the junction contained 9 bases not matched to a gene. Germline V gene data show CDR1 as SGDLS and CDR2 as YYNGEE. The chain's CDR3 is CASSLAGGSKQFF. The CDR3 DNA follows: TGTGCCAGCAGTCTAGCGGGCGGGAGTAAGCAGTTCTTC.

The CDR3 nucleotides are TGCGCCAGCAGTCAATCAGTAGCAGCCAGCTCTGGAAACACCATATATTTT. This translates into CASSQSVAASSGNTIYF. J is TRBJ1-3 and V is TRBV23-1; D is unresolved. TRBV23-1 is classed as an ORF, of uncertain function. Trimming removed 0 bases from V and 0 bases from J, with 12 bases in between. The CDR3 has 17 residues.

This chain connects TRBV15 to TRBJ2-5, with D uncertain. V gave up 5 bases and J gave up 1 base, with 11 bases separating them. This CDR3 has 14 residues. Germline V gene sequence: CDR1 LNHNV, CDR2 YYDKDF (reference sequence). In DNA form, the CDR3 reads TGTGCCACCAGCCCCACCAGAATCCAAGAGACCCAGTACTTC. Translation gives CATSPTRIQETQYF. Full variable domain (outside the CDR3, taken from reference TRBV15 and TRBJ2-5): DAMVIQNPRYQVTQFGKPVTLSCSQTLNHNVMYWYQQKSSQAPKLLFHYYDKDFNNEADTPDNFQSRRPNTSFCFLDIRSPGLGDTAMYLCATSPTRIQETQYFGPGTRLLVL.

V usage is TRBV6-1 and J usage is TRBJ2-7; a weak D match, TRBD1 (5 bases). CDR3 length equals 15 residues. Germline V gene data show CDR1 as MNHNS and CDR2 as SASEGT. Deletions cut 1 base from V and 0 bases from J, with 10 bases between. The CDR3: CASSEEDTSSYEQYF. For the CDR3, the DNA is TGTGCCAGCAGTGAAGAGGACACGAGCTCCTACGAGCAGTACTTC.

The rearrangement joins TRBV19 to TRBJ2-1, with TRBD2 as a possible D gene (5 bases). CDR1 LNHDA and CDR2 SQIVND come from the germline V gene (reference sequence). The CDR3 extends over 15 amino acids. V was trimmed by 4 bases and J by 5 bases, leaving 15 bases between them. CDR3 DNA: TGTGCCAGTAGTACCGACACTAGAAGGGACAATGAGCAGTTCTTC. It specifies CASSTDTRRDNEQFF.

This clone was counted only a few times. The rearrangement links TRBV19 to TRBJ2-2; D tentatively fits TRBD1 or TRBD2 (5 bases each). Trimming stripped 5 bases from V and 8 bases from J, with 9 bases between. CDR1 is LNHDA and CDR2 is SQIVND in the germline V gene (reference sequence). The CDR3 runs to 12 residues. The CDR3 protein is CASSVGEGELFF. CDR3 nucleotide sequence: TGTGCCAGTAGTGTGGGGGAAGGGGAGCTGTTTTTT.

This clone was picked up a small number of times. V is TRBV28 and J is TRBJ2-7; no clear D gene. V lost 3 bases to trimming and J lost 2 bases, with 8 bases between them. Germline V gene data show CDR1 as MDHEN and CDR2 as SYDVKM. The CDR3 contains 13 residues. The CDR3 DNA reads TGTGCCAGCAGTTTTTACATCCCCTACGAGCAGTACTTC. It translates to CASSFYIPYEQYF.

By sample fraction, this clone is large. V gene TRBV6-8 combines with J gene TRBJ2-2, with D perhaps given as TRBD1 or TRBD2 (5 bases each). The germline V gene encodes CDR1 MNHGY and CDR2 SAAAGT. The CDR3 covers 14 residues. Trimming took off 6 bases at V and 0 bases at J, with 8 bases between the two ends. CDR3 region: CASRGTSNTGELFF. The CDR3 region has the DNA TGTGCCAGCAGGGGGACCTCGAACACCGGGGAGCTGTTTTTT.

The chain has TRBV11-3 and TRBJ2-5; 8 bases match TRBD1. The junction had 4 bases not matched to a gene; V was cut back by 3 bases and J by 4 bases. Germline-derived CDR1 and CDR2 are SGHNT and YENEEA. The CDR3 runs to 14 residues. The CDR3 loop is CASSLNRGVETQYF. Here the CDR3 DNA reads TGTGCCAGCAGCTTGAACAGGGGGGTAGAGACCCAGTACTTC.

The rearrangement uses TRBV19 and TRBJ2-7; 10 nucleotides agree with TRBD1. Germline loops: CDR1 LNHDA, CDR2 SQIVND (reference sequence). The CDR3 runs to 14 residues. J gave up 7 bases and V 4 bases, and 7 bases lay outside the gene matches. The CDR3 sequence: CASSTGTGVGEQYF. The CDR3 DNA reads as TGTGCCAGTAGTACTGGGACAGGGGTAGGGGAGCAGTACTTC.

V usage is TRBV18 and J usage is TRBJ1-4, with 7 positions matching TRBD1. The trim removed 3 bases at V and 0 bases at J, leaving 4 bases unmatched. Germline CDR1 and CDR2: KGHSH and LQKENI. This CDR3 comprises 16 residues. The CDR3 region is CASSPGQLATNEKLFF. CDR3 DNA sequence: TGTGCCAGCTCACCGGGACAGTTGGCAACTAATGAAAAACTGTTTTTT.

This clone was seen a handful of times. The chain recombines TRBV18 with TRBJ2-7; 12 bases are a match to TRBD2. CDR1 is KGHSH, CDR2 LQKENI, per germline. The CDR3 loop spans 15 amino acids. With 3 bases clipped from V and 2 bases from J, the junction kept 2 bases outside the gene matches. CDR3 bases: TGTGCCAGCTCACCTGGACTAGCGGGAACCTACGAGCAGTACTTC. This encodes CASSPGLAGTYEQYF.

This clone is categorized as hyperexpanded. The genes are TRBV9 and TRBJ1-1; D gene ambiguous. The germline CDR1 and CDR2 sequences are SGDLS and YYNGEE. CDR3 length: 13 residues. With 5 bases removed from V and 0 bases from J, the gap between germline ends came to 8 bases. The CDR3 DNA reads TGTGCCAGCAGTAGCACCATGAACACTGAAGCTTTCTTT. Translated, it gives CASSSTMNTEAFF.

The chain uses TRBV5-1 and TRBJ2-7, with 8 bases that match TRBD1. Germline V CDR1 and CDR2: SGHRS, YFSETQ. This CDR3 region has 15 residues. V shed 0 bases and J 4 bases; nucleotides not matched to a gene: 6. CDR3 in DNA: TGCGCCAGCAGCTTGGGGGGGACAGGATTTTACGAGCAGTACTTC. It translates to CASSLGGTGFYEQYF.

The chain combines TRBV9 with TRBJ2-5; 9 bases are a match to TRBD2. In germline, CDR1 is SGDLS, CDR2 YYNGEE. With 3 bases clipped from V and 7 bases from J, the junction kept 10 bases outside the gene matches. The CDR3 length is 15 residues. CDR3 coding DNA: TGTGCCAGCAGCGCTCGACTAGCGGATACTGGGACCCAGTACTTC. Protein product: CASSARLADTGTQYF. The entire variable domain, with the rest obtained from reference TRBV9 and TRBJ2-5, is as follows: DSGVTQTPKHLITATGQRVTLRCSPRSGDLSVYWYQQSLDQGLQFLIQYYNGEERAKGNILERFSAQQFPDLHSELNLSSLELGDSALYFCASSARLADTGTQYFGPGTRLLVL.

In this sample, this clone turned up a few times. CDR3 nucleotide sequence: TGTGCCAGCAGTGGGGCTCGGGTGGGGGACACTGAAGCTTTCTTT. Translated, it gives CASSGARVGDTEAFF. V usage is TRBV28 and J usage is TRBJ1-1, with a tentative D call TRBD1 (5 bases). Trimming cost V 5 bases and J 3 bases, with 16 bases left between them. The CDR3 is made up of 15 amino acids. From germline, CDR1 is MDHEN and CDR2 SYDVKM.

This clone is termed hyperexpanded. CDR3 coding DNA: TGTGCCACCAGCAGAGATAACGGAGGAGGAAAACTGTTTTTT. Translating gives CATSRDNGGGKLFF. The chain joins TRBV15 to TRBJ1-4; D gene uncertain. CDR1 is LNHNV and CDR2 is YYDKDF in the germline V gene (reference sequence). The V and J ends lost 0 bases and 10 bases respectively, with 12 bases between them. This CDR3 comprises 14 residues.